These T cell receptor beta chains were read from a single sample in a study of human T cells and chemical hapten exposure. TCRdb re-called the RACE reads with MiXCR, one entry per CDR3 protein. Among approximately 90,000 distinct CDR3 sequences listed, approximately 10% were seen once. The input for sequencing was whole blood, taken in connection with sensitization to the hapten diphenylcyclopropenone (DPC). All receptors derive from a man in his forties with alopecia areata. Some clones in this sample may be carry-over from other donors' samples. Each CDR3 is given with its conserved first and last residue. D genes are given only for firm matches. Rows give clone size only sometimes, using once, few, many, or a class for an expanded clone.

v_gene	j_gene	abundance	d_gene	CDR3aa	CDR3nt
TRBV4-1	TRBJ1-2	NA	TRBD1	CASSQPLDRGAEYGYTF	TGCGCCAGCAGCCAACCGTTGGACAGGGGCGCCGAGTATGGCTACACCTTC
TRBV5-1	TRBJ1-1	NA	NA	CASSALTGRNTEAFF	TGCGCCAGCTCCGCACTGACAGGACGGAACACTGAAGCTTTCTTT
TRBV20-1	TRBJ1-1	NA	NA	CSARDGRRVAEAFF	TGCAGTGCTAGAGATGGGCGTAGGGTCGCTGAAGCTTTCTTT
TRBV29-1	TRBJ2-1	many	NA	CSVENEQFF	TGCAGCGTTGAAAATGAGCAGTTCTTC
TRBV27	TRBJ2-3	NA	NA	CASSLFGSALGTQYF	TGTGCCAGCAGTTTATTCGGGTCTGCACTGGGGACGCAGTATTTT
TRBV27	TRBJ1-1	NA	NA	CASSLSPDTEAFF	TGTGCCAGCAGTTTATCCCCGGACACTGAAGCTTTCTTT
TRBV7-2	TRBJ2-3	NA	NA	CASSPMYSTDTQYF	TGTGCCAGCAGCCCTATGTATTCCACAGATACGCAGTATTTT
TRBV27	TRBJ2-1	NA	TRBD1	CASSLYQGVIYNEQFF	TGTGCCAGCAGTTTGTACCAGGGGGTAATTTACAATGAGCAGTTCTTC
TRBV28	TRBJ2-5	few	NA	CASSPGRLETQYF	TGTGCCAGCAGCCCCGGGCGCTTGGAGACCCAGTACTTC
TRBV7-2	TRBJ2-3	many	NA	CASSPGVQRATDTQYF	TGTGCCAGCAGCCCTGGGGTCCAGCGGGCAACAGATACGCAGTATTTT
TRBV20-1	TRBJ1-2	few	TRBD1	CSAPGQGANYGYTF	TGCAGTGCTCCGGGACAGGGGGCTAACTATGGCTACACCTTC
TRBV29-1	TRBJ2-3	NA	NA	CSVEVADTQYF	TGCAGCGTTGAGGTTGCGGATACGCAGTATTTT
TRBV5-1	TRBJ2-3	NA	TRBD2	CASSLGLAGGRGEDTQYF	TGCGCCAGCAGCTTGGGACTAGCGGGAGGCCGGGGTGAAGATACGCAGTATTTT
TRBV24-1	TRBJ2-2	few	NA	CATGEIDQGTTGELFF	TGTGCCACCGGAGAAATAGACCAGGGGACGACCGGGGAGCTGTTTTTT
TRBV9	TRBJ2-3	once	TRBD1	CASSPIVSERTGRTDTQYF	TGTGCCAGCAGCCCGATCGTAAGCGAGCGGACAGGGAGGACAGATACGCAGTATTTT
TRBV7-9	TRBJ2-3	few	TRBD2	CASSSHTGGSTDTQYF	TGTGCCAGCAGCTCTCACACGGGGGGAAGCACAGATACGCAGTATTTT
TRBV7-2	TRBJ2-5	NA	TRBD2	CASSPGTSGSQETQYF	TGTGCCAGCAGCCCAGGGACTAGCGGGAGCCAAGAGACCCAGTACTTC
TRBV13	TRBJ2-1	few	TRBD1	CASSPGQGGVGEQFF	TGTGCCAGCAGCCCTGGACAGGGTGGTGTCGGTGAGCAGTTCTTC
TRBV30	TRBJ2-3	few	NA	CAWSVLLANTDTQYF	TGTGCCTGGAGTGTTCTCCTAGCGAACACAGATACGCAGTATTTT
TRBV19	TRBJ2-3	NA	TRBD2	CASSGDLAGGTDTQYF	TGTGCCAGTAGTGGTGACCTAGCGGGAGGGACAGATACGCAGTATTTT
TRBV29-1	TRBJ1-1	many	TRBD1	CSSGQGNTEAFF	TGCAGCTCCGGACAGGGCAACACTGAAGCTTTCTTT
TRBV11-2	TRBJ2-1	NA	NA	CASSLGLYEQFF	TGTGCCAGCAGTTTAGGCTTGTATGAGCAGTTCTTC
TRBV3-1	TRBJ1-5	few	NA	CASSFSDSSNQPQHF	TGTGCCAGCAGCTTCTCGGACTCTAGCAATCAGCCCCAGCATTTT
TRBV12-3/TRBV12-4	TRBJ1-5	NA	NA	CASSLHRQVNQPQHF	TGTGCCAGCAGTTTACATCGACAGGTCAATCAGCCCCAGCATTTT
TRBV20-1	TRBJ1-2	many	NA	CSAEDSTNNYGYTF	TGCAGTGCCGAGGACAGTACAAATAACTATGGCTACACCTTC
TRBV19	TRBJ2-7	NA	TRBD2	CASSSISGIYEQYF	TGTGCCAGTAGTAGTATTAGCGGGATCTACGAGCAGTACTTC
TRBV20-1	TRBJ1-5	many	NA	CSVTHWSQPQHF	TGCAGTGTGACGCATTGGAGTCAGCCCCAGCATTTT
TRBV11-1	TRBJ1-6	many	NA	CASSLGTTSSYNSPLHF	TGTGCCAGCAGCCTTGGGACAACGAGCTCCTATAATTCACCCCTCCACTTT
TRBV12-3/TRBV12-4	TRBJ2-7	few	TRBD2	CASSFLAGAYEQYF	TGTGCCAGCAGTTTTTTAGCGGGTGCCTACGAGCAGTACTTC
TRBV29-1	TRBJ2-5	many	NA	CSVEEQGIQETQYF	TGCAGCGTTGAAGAACAAGGGATTCAAGAGACCCAGTACTTC
TRBV30	TRBJ1-6	NA	NA	CAWNRVNGYNSPLHF	TGTGCCTGGAACAGGGTGAATGGCTATAATTCACCCCTCCACTTT
TRBV29-1	TRBJ1-2	NA	NA	CSVESRDSYGYTF	TGCAGCGTTGAATCCCGGGATTCTTATGGCTACACCTTC
TRBV29-1	TRBJ2-5	NA	NA	CSVGGLGGQETQYF	TGCAGCGTGGGGGGTTTGGGAGGACAAGAGACCCAGTACTTC
TRBV29-1	TRBJ2-3	NA	NA	CSVEGGGGSDTQYF	TGCAGCGTTGAAGGGGGCGGCGGGTCAGATACGCAGTATTTT
TRBV5-6	TRBJ1-6	NA	NA	CASSLGWGDNSPLHF	TGTGCCAGCAGCTTGGGTTGGGGGGACAATTCACCCCTCCACTTT
TRBV28	TRBJ2-2	NA	TRBD1	CASSPGTGGVNTGELFF	TGTGCCAGCAGTCCCGGGACAGGGGGTGTGAACACCGGGGAGCTGTTTTTT
TRBV6-2/TRBV6-3	TRBJ2-2	few	TRBD2	CASSGGTSGGSNTGELFF	TGTGCCAGCAGTGGGGGGACTAGCGGAGGTTCGAACACCGGGGAGCTGTTTTTT
TRBV3-1	TRBJ2-2	NA	NA	CASSQVAGTGELFF	TGTGCCAGCAGCCAAGTCGCGGGCACCGGGGAGCTGTTTTTT
TRBV12-3/TRBV12-4	TRBJ2-2	many	TRBD2	CASTLGGNKEMIGELFF	TGTGCCAGCACCCTGGGGGGGAATAAAGAAATGATCGGGGAGCTGTTTTTT
TRBV7-8	TRBJ2-3	few	NA	CASVMREVTDTQYF	TGTGCCAGCGTAATGCGGGAAGTCACAGATACGCAGTATTTT
TRBV6-6	TRBJ2-3	few	TRBD2	CASRSQASGFTDTQYF	TGTGCCAGCAGGTCCCAGGCTAGCGGGTTCACAGATACGCAGTATTTT
TRBV6-5	TRBJ2-5	many	NA	CASSSLASQETQYF	TGTGCCAGCAGTTCGCTAGCTAGCCAAGAGACCCAGTACTTC
TRBV9	TRBJ2-1	many	NA	CASSVGSDVNYNEQFF	TGTGCCAGCAGCGTAGGATCAGACGTAAATTACAATGAGCAGTTCTTC
TRBV20-1	TRBJ2-1	NA	NA	CSARALEPYNEQFF	TGCAGTGCTAGAGCCCTGGAGCCCTACAATGAGCAGTTCTTC
TRBV29-1	TRBJ2-1	many	NA	CSVAVSNLYSVEQFF	TGCAGCGTTGCTGTGTCTAACCTTTACAGTGTTGAGCAGTTCTTC
TRBV29-1	TRBJ2-7	few	NA	CSVGDSPSEQYF	TGCAGCGTTGGAGACAGTCCTAGTGAGCAGTACTTC
TRBV7-2	TRBJ2-5	NA	TRBD2	CASSLGGLAGGGAQETQYF	TGTGCCAGCAGCTTAGGGGGACTAGCGGGAGGCGGCGCCCAAGAGACCCAGTACTTC
TRBV27	TRBJ2-1	NA	TRBD2	CASSLRRLAPSLGNEQFF	TGTGCCAGCAGTTTACGGAGACTAGCACCCTCACTTGGGAATGAGCAGTTCTTC
TRBV9	TRBJ2-1	many	TRBD2	CASSVDSSGRNEQFF	TGTGCCAGCAGCGTAGACTCTAGCGGGAGGAATGAGCAGTTCTTC
TRBV29-1	TRBJ1-2	few	NA	CSVESSGHGYGYTF	TGCAGCGTTGAGTCCTCGGGCCATGGGTATGGCTACACCTTC
TRBV5-6	TRBJ1-2	NA	NA	CASSLGRERAYTF	TGTGCCAGCAGCCTAGGACGAGAACGGGCCTACACCTTC
TRBV29-1	TRBJ1-3	many	NA	CSVEVGQEGNTIYF	TGCAGCGTTGAAGTGGGGCAGGAGGGAAACACCATATATTTT
TRBV11-2	TRBJ1-1	many	NA	CASSFGRITQGTEAFF	TGTGCCAGCAGCTTCGGCAGGATCACTCAGGGAACTGAAGCTTTCTTT
TRBV7-2	TRBJ1-2	many	NA	CASSLSPQGGGWGYTF	TGTGCCAGCAGCTTATCCCCACAGGGAGGGGGGTGGGGCTACACCTTC
TRBV20-1	TRBJ1-2	many	TRBD1	CSARDEEKGARGYTF	TGCAGTGCTAGAGATGAGGAAAAGGGGGCGCGGGGCTACACCTTC
TRBV20-1	TRBJ1-6	NA	TRBD1	CSATYDPGQGSSYNSPLHF	TGCAGTGCTACTTATGATCCGGGACAGGGGAGCTCCTATAATTCACCCCTCCACTTT
TRBV4-3	TRBJ2-6	NA	TRBD1	CASSQDRGSGANVLTF	TGCGCCAGCAGCCAAGACAGGGGGTCTGGGGCCAACGTCCTGACTTTC